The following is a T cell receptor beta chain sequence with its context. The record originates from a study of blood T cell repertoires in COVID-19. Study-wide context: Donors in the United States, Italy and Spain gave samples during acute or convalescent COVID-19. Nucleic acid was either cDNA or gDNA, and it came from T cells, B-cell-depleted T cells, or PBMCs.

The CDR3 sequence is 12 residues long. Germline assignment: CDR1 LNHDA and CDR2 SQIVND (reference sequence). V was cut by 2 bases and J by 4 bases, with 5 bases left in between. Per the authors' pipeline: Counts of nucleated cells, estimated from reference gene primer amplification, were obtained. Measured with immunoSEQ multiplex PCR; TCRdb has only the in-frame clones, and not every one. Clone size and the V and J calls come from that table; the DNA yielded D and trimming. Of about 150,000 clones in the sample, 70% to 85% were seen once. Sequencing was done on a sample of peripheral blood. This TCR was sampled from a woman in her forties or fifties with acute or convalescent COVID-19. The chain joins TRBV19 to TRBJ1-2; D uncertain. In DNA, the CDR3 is TGTGCCAGTAGTATACGCAGCTATGGCTACACCTTC. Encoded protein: CASSIRSYGYTF.